The present T cell receptor beta chain was sequenced within a study of blood T cells in healthy people across ages (dated by TCRdb to about 2015). A note on the overall study: In model experiments, template switching captured roughly one uniquely barcoded TCR beta cDNA molecule for every two T cells. Using the same blood draw, the study looked at two additional independent replicas of 1 million unique cDNA reads for two donors, one aged 18 to 29 and the other aged 80 or older. To avoid experimental bias, donors of different ages were distributed randomly across sequencing lanes. To track age-related changes in TCR beta repertoire diversity, the study relied on deep sequencing normalized with unique cDNA molecular identifiers. Four age groups were formed from the donors: young (average 16 years), middle-aged (approximately 40), aged (approximately 60) and long-lived (about 75). General findings and caveats noted by the study authors: Conclusive comparison of naive and antigen-experienced compartments was prevented by the profiling of bulk unsorted PBMCs. Estimates of total diversity from one million sequenced T cells were regarded as lower bounds and underestimates. Observed TCR beta diversity per million T cells fell roughly linearly with age, and a significant reduction was already apparent by age around 40. A strong correlation was found between observed TCR beta diversity and the percentage of naive T cells measured by flow cytometry. Donor CMV infection status was unknown, potentially confounding age-related changes in expanded clonotypes. Compared with the aged group, the long-lived group had more naive CD4+ T cells, fewer expanded clones and increased TCR diversity, suggesting age selection.

The roughly 37 donors, aged about 6 to 95 years, were systemically healthy Caucasian individuals from Russia. Around 9.8 milliliters of peripheral blood were collected from each donor into EDTA-treated Vacutainer tubes. Ficoll-Paque density-gradient centrifugation was used to isolate PBMCs, with at least 6.5 million per sample. Total RNA, at least 6 micrograms per sample, was extracted from PBMCs with Trizol reagent. For every donor, flow cytometry on a PBMC aliquot measured the percentage of naive CD45RAhigh/CD27high T cells. The method was 5' RACE. Sequencing was carried out with an Illumina HiSeq 2500. A second PCR of about 6 to 11 cycles was performed with a sample-barcoded 5' primer and a J-beta primer mix. A template-switch 5' adaptor carrying 12 random nucleotides introduced a unique molecular identifier onto each TCR beta cDNA molecule. At least 2.5 million CDR3-containing paired-end reads were obtained from each sample. All of the RNA was converted into first-strand cDNA using the Mint cDNA synthesis kit, with a TRBC-specific oligonucleotide serving as the primer. Following uracil-DNA glycosylase treatment, a first 18-cycle PCR with universal primers M1SS and BC2_uni_R was performed on all cDNA. The paper's data handling went like this. For normalization, 1 million high-quality reads, each with a distinct molecular identifier, were randomly selected from each sample. Reads with shared molecular identifiers were discarded instead of being binned into consensus sequences. MiTCR, with a Q25 quality threshold and the strictest error-elimination algorithm, was used for CDR3 identification, clonotype clustering and error correction. A nonparametric unseen species model with Euler transformation was used to estimate lower-bound total TCR beta diversity. TCRdb reworked the public reads: Q25 trimming with fastp, MiXCR clone assembly, productive beta chains retained. Every entry covers one CDR3 protein and lists the most common genes and DNA from its rows. The authors' filters were not applied to this entry. The sample includes fewer than 900,000 distinct CDR3 sequences, with around 40% observed a single time. Together, the top ten hold more than 20% of the sample.

This clonotype was observed a handful of times. Its antigen remains undetermined. Base quality data are lacking; no much larger clone is found one base away. Sequenced material: blood. The source of this sequence is a woman aged 55-69 years in good health.

The CDR3 amino acid sequence is: CASSVQLSTEAFF. The DNA sequence is TGTGCCAGCAGCGTACAATTATCCACTGAAGCTTTCTTT. The chain couples TRBV9 to TRBJ1-1; a confident D gene designation cannot be given. The cysteine opens and the phenylalanine closes a CDR3 of 13 amino acids. Only the CDR3 portion is preserved as DNA: 39 bases, with reading frame beginning at the first base. V sheds 1 base and J sheds 4 bases, leaving 8 bases between their ends. CDR1 SGDLS and CDR2 YYNGEE are derived from the germline V gene.